This T cell receptor (beta chain) originates from a study of read filtering for tumor transcriptome and immune sequencing. The overall study: R-ISS stage counts were eight or nine for I, around 17 for II, 7 for III. RNA-seq yielded only 85 to 1273 TCR reads, IR-seq about 3.5 to 10.27 million.

Molecular barcoded adaptors covering alpha/delta and beta/gamma chains were used on 400 ng RNA. One entry per CDR3 protein, called by TCRdb with MiXCR from the reads. This table has 130,000 or so distinct CDR3 sequences, less than 15% appearing once. CDR3 length equals 14 residues. V lost 3 bases, J lost 4 bases, and 12 bases lay in between. CDR1 is MGHRA and CDR2 is YSYEKL in the germline V gene. Study-level points and caveats: In IR-seq, single-read clonotypes were about 80% of clonotypes but approximately 3.5% of reads.

This clonotype occurred many times. Antigen: not known. The chain employs TRBV4-1 and TRBJ1-2, with D possibly matching TRBD1 (5 bases). Sequenced input: a population of CD138-negative cells sorted from bone marrow. This receptor was taken from a donor at least 40 years old with multiple myeloma. The CDR3 loop is CASSHQGRSYGYTF. Written as DNA, the CDR3 is TGCGCCAGCAGCCATCAGGGCAGGTCCTATGGCTACACCTTC.